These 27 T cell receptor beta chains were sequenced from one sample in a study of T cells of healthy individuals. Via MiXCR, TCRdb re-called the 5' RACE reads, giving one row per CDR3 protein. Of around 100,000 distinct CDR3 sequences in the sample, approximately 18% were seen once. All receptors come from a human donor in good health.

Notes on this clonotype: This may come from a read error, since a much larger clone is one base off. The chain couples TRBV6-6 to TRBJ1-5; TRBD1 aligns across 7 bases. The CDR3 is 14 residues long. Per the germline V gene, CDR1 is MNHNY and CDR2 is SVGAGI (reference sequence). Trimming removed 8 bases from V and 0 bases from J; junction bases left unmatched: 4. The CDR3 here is CASGTEISNQPQHF. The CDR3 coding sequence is TGTGCCAGCGGGACAGAGATTAGCAATCAGCCCCAGCATTTT.

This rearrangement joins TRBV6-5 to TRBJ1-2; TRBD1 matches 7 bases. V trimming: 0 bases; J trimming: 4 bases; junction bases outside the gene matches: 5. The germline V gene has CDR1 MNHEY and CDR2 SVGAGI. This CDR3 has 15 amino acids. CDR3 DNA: TGTGCCAGCAGTTACTCCCAGGGGGTCTTCTATGGCTACACCTTC. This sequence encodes CASSYSQGVFYGYTF.

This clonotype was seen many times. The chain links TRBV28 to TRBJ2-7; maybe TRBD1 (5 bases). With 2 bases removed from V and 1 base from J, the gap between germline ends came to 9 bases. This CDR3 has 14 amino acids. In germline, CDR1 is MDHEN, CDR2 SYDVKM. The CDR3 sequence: CASSLIYRSYEQYF. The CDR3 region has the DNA TGTGCCAGCAGTTTAATATACAGGTCCTACGAGCAGTACTTC.

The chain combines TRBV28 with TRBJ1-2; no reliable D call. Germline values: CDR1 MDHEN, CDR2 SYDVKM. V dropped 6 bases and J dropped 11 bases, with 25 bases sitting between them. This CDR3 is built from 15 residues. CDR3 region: CASSPTDGEILWYTF. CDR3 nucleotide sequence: TGTGCCAGCAGCCCAACCGACGGGGAAATATTGTGGTACACCTTC.

The CDR3 region has the DNA TGTGCCAGCAGCCAAGGAGTGCGCTCTAGCACAGATACGCAGTATTTT. This encodes CASSQGVRSSTDTQYF. The chain carries TRBV4-2 and TRBJ2-3; D is uncertain. This CDR3 is built from 16 residues. CDR1 is LGHNA, CDR2 YNFKEQ, per germline. The V and J ends lost 1 base and 0 bases respectively, with 11 bases between them.

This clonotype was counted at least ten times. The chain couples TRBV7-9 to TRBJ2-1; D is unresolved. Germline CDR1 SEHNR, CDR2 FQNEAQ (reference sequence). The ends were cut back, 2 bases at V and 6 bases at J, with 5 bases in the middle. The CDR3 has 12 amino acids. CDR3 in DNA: TGTGCCAGCAGCTTAATGTTCAATGAGCAGTTCTTC. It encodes CASSLMFNEQFF.

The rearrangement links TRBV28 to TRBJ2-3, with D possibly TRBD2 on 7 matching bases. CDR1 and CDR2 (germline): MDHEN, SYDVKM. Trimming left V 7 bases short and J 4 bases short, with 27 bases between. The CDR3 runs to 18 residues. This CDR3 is CASTSRKGRGERADTQYF. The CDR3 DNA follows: TGTGCCAGCACTTCTCGTAAAGGGAGGGGGGAACGCGCAGATACGCAGTATTTT.

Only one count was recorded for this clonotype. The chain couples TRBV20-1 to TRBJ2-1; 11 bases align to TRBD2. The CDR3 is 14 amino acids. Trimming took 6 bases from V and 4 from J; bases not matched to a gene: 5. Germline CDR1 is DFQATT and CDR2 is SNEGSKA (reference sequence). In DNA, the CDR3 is TGCAGTGCCGCTACTAGCGGGGGATACAATGAGCAGTTCTTC. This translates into CSAATSGGYNEQFF.

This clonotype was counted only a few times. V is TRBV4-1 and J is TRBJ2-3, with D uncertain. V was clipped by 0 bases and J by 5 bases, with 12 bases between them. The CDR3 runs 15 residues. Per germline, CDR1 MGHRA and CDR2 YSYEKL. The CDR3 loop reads CASSQDRAVGDTQYF. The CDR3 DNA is TGCGCCAGCAGCCAAGATCGGGCAGTGGGAGATACGCAGTATTTT.

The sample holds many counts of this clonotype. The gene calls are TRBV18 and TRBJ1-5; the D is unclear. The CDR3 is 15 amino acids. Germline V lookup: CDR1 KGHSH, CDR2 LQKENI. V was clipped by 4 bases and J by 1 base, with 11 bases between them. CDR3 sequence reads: CASSLKTGSNQPQHF. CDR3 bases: TGTGCCAGCTCACTGAAAACGGGCAGCAATCAGCCCCAGCATTTT.

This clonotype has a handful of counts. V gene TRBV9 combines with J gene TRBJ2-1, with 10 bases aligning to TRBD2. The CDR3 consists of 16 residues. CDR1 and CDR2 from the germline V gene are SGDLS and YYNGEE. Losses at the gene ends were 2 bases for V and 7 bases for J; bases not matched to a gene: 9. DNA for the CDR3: TGTGCCAGCAGCGTCGCCTCTAGCGGGAGTAGGAATGAGCAGTTCTTC. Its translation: CASSVASSGSRNEQFF.

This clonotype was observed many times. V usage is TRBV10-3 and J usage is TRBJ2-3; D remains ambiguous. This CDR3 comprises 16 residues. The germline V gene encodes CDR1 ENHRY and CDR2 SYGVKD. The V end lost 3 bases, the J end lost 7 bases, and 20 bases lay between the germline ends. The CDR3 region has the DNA TGTGCCATCAGTGAACCTAGAATAGCTTTTATACATACGCAGTATTTT. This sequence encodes CAISEPRIAFIHTQYF.

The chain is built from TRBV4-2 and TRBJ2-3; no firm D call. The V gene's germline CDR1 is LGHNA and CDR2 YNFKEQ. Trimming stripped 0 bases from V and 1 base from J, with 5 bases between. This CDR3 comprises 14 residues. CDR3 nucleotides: TGTGCCAGCAGCCAAGATGCAGGCACAGATACGCAGTATTTT. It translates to CASSQDAGTDTQYF.

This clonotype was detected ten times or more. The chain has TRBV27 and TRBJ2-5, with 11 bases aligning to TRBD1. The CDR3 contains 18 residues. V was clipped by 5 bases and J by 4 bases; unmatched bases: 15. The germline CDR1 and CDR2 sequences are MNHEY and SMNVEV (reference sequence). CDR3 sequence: CASSPPLRTGGIGETQYF. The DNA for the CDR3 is TGTGCCAGCAGTCCCCCCCTCCGGACAGGGGGCATTGGAGAGACCCAGTACTTC.

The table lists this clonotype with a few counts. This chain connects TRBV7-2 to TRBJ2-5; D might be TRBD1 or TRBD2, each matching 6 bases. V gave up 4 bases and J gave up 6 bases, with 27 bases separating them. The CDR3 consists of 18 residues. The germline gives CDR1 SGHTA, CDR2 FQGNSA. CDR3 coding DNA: TGTGCCAGCAGCTCCCGTAGGGGGGCCTCTAACTATCAGCAGACCCAGTACTTC. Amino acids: CASSSRRGASNYQQTQYF.

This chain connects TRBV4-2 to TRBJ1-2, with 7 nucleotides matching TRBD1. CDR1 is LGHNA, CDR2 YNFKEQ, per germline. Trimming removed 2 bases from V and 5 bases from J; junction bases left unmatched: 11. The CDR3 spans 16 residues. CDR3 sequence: CASSQTGTVQIYGYTF. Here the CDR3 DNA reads TGTGCCAGCAGCCAAACCGGGACAGTTCAGATATATGGCTACACCTTC.

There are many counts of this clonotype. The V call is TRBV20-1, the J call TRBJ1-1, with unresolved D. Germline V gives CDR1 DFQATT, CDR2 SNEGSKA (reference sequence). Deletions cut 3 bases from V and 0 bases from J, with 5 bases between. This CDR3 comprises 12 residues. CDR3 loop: CSASTVNTEAFF. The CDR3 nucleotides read TGCAGTGCTAGTACGGTGAACACTGAAGCTTTCTTT.

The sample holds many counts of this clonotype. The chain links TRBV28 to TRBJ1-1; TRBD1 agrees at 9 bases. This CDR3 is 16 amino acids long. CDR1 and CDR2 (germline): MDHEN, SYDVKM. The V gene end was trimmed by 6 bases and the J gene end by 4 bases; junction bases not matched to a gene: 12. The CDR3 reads CASSLRQGGAGTEAFF. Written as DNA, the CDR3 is TGTGCCAGCAGCCTTAGACAGGGGGGGGCGGGCACTGAAGCTTTCTTT.

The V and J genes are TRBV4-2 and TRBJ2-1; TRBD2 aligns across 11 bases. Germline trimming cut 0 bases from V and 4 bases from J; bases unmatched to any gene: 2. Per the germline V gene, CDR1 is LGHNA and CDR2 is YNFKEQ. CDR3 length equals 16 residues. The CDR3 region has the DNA TGTGCCAGCAGCCAAGAAGTAGCGGGAGGGTACAATGAGCAGTTCTTC. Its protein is CASSQEVAGGYNEQFF.

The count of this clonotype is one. The CDR3 bases are TGTGCCAGCAGTTACCGGGGACAGCTTTACGAGCAGTACTTC. Its protein product is CASSYRGQLYEQYF. This chain uses TRBV6-2 or TRBV6-3 with TRBJ2-7, with 7 bases fitting TRBD1. V lost 2 bases, J lost 4 bases, and 5 bases stayed unmatched. This CDR3 contains 14 residues. The germline CDR1 and CDR2 sequences are MNHEY and SVGEGT.

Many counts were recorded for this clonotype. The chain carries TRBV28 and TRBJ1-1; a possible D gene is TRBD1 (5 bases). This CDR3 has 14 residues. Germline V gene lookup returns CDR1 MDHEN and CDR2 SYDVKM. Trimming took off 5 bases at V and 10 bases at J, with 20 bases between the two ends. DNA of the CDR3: TGTGCCAGCAGTCCCCTGGGGTGGGGCGTCGGAGCTTTCTTT. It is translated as CASSPLGWGVGAFF.

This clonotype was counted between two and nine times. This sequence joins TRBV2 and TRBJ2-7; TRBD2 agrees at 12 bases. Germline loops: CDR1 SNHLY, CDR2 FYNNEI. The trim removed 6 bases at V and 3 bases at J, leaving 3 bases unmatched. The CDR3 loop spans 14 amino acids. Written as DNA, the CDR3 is TGTGCCAGCAGATCGACTAGCGGGGGCTACGAGCAGTACTTC. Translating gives CASRSTSGGYEQYF.

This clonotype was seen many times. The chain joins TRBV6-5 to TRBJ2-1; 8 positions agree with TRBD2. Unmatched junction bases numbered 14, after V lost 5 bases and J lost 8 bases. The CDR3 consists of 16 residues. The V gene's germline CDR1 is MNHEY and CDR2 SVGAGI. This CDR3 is CASSPSGTRGSDEQFF. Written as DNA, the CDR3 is TGTGCCAGCAGTCCATCCGGGACTAGGGGCTCGGATGAGCAGTTCTTC.

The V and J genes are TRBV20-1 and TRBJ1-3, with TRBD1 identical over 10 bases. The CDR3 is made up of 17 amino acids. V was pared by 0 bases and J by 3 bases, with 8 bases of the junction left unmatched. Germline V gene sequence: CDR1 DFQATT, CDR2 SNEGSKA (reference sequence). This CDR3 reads CSARDFGTGALGNTIYF. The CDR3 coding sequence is TGCAGTGCTAGAGATTTTGGGACAGGGGCCCTTGGAAACACCATATATTTT.

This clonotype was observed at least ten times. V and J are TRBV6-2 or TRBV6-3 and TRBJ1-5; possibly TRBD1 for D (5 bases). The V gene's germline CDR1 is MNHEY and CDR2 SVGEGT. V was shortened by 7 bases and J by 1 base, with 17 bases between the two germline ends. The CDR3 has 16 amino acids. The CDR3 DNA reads TGTGCCAGCACTCGGTTTGGCCGGGGGAGCAATCAGCCCCAGCATTTT. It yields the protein CASTRFGRGSNQPQHF.

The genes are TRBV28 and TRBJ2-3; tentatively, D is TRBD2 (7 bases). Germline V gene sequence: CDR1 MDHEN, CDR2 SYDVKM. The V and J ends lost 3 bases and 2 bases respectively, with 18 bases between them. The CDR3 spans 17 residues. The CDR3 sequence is CASSLLSVGGPTDTQYF. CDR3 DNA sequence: TGTGCCAGCAGTTTGTTATCCGTCGGGGGGCCCACAGATACGCAGTATTTT.

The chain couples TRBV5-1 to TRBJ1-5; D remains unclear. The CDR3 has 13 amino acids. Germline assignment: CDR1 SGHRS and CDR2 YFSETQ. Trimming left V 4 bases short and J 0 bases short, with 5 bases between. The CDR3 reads CASSPYSNQPQHF. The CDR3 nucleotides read TGCGCCAGCAGCCCATATAGCAATCAGCCCCAGCATTTT.